This T cell receptor (beta chain) stems from a study of blood T cell repertoires in COVID-19. On the study more broadly: The United States, Italy and Spain were the sources of the acute and convalescent COVID-19 samples. The analysed material was cDNA or gDNA that came from T cells, B-cell-depleted T cells, or PBMCs.

In the study's own analysis: Amplification from reference gene primers served as the basis for estimated nucleated cell counts. Repertoires were generated with immunoSEQ multiplex PCR, while TCRdb's copy carries only in-frame clones and drops some. V and J calls and clone size are given by that table; D and trimming were obtained from the DNA. Of approximately 120,000 clones listed, more than 75% are singletons. V was clipped by 1 base and J by 3 bases; unmatched bases: 3. Germline V gene sequence: CDR1 SGHTA, CDR2 FQGNSA. This CDR3 region has 15 residues. The chain recombines TRBV7-2 with TRBJ2-1; the match to TRBD2 covers 7 bases. The sequence was obtained from a woman in her 50s who had recovered from COVID-19. Sequencing used peripheral blood. The CDR3 is CASSLDGGSYNEQFF. CDR3 coding DNA: TGTGCCAGCAGCTTAGATGGCGGGAGCTACAATGAGCAGTTCTTC.